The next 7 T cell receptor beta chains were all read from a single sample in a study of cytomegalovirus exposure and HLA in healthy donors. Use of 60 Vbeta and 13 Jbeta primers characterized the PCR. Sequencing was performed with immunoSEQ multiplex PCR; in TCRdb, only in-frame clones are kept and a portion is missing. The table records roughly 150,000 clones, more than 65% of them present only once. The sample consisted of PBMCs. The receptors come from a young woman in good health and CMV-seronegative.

Here the CDR3 reads CASSLASGGREQFF. CDR3 nucleotides: TGTGCCAGCAGCTTAGCTAGCGGGGGACGGGAGCAGTTCTTC. The chain couples TRBV7-6 to TRBJ2-1; 9 bases map to TRBD2. Trimming at V came to 0 bases and at J to 10 bases, leaving 4 bases not matched to a gene. The CDR3 has 14 amino acids. Looked up from germline, CDR1 is SGHVS and CDR2 is FNYEAQ.

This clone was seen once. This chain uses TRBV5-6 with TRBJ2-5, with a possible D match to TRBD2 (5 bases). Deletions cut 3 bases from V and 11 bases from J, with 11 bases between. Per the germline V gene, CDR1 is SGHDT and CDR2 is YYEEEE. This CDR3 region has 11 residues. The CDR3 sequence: CASSYGERQYF. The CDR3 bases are TGTGCCAGCAGCTATGGGGAGAGGCAGTACTTC.

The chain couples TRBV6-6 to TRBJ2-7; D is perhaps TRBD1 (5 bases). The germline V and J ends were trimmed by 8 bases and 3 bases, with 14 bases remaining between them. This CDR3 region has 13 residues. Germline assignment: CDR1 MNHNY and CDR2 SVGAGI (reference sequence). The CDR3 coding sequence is TGTGCCAGCGGGTCCCGACAGTTCTACGAGCAGTACTTC. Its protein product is CASGSRQFYEQYF.

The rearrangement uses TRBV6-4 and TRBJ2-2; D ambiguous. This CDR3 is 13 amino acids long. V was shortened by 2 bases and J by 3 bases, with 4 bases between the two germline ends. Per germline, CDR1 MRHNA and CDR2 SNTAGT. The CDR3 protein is CASSDGYTGELFF. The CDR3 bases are TGTGCCAGCAGTGACGGCTACACCGGGGAGCTGTTTTTT.

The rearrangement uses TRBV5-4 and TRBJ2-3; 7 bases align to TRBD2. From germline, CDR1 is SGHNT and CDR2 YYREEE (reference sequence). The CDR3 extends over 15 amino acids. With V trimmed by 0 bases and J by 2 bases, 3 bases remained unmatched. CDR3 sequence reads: CASSLASGYTDTQYF. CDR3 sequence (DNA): TGTGCCAGCAGCTTGGCTAGCGGCTACACAGATACGCAGTATTTT.

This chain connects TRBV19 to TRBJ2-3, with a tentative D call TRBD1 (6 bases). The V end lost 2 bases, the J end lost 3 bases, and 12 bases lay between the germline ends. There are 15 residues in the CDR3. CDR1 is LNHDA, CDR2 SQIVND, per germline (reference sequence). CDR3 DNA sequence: TGTGCCAGTAGTATACAGGGGTATACTACAGATACGCAGTATTTT. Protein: CASSIQGYTTDTQYF.

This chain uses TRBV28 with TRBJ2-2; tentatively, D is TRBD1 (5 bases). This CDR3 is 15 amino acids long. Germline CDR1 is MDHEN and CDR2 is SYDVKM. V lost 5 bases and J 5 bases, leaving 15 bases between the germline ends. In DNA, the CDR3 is TGTGCCAGCAGTCTCGGGCAGGGCCCGACCGGGGAGCTGTTTTTT. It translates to CASSLGQGPTGELFF.